These T cell receptor beta chains were read from a single sample in a study of cytomegalovirus exposure and HLA in healthy donors. Profiled with immunoSEQ multiplex PCR; TCRdb holds only in-frame clones, not every one. The table lists under 200,000 clones, around 85% of them singletons. Sample: PBMCs. The receptors derive from a human donor in good health. Both conserved end residues are part of each CDR3. The order of the fields is clone size, J gene, V gene, D gene, CDR3 DNA, CDR3 protein. The D gene is left open where the match is weak. Not all rows give a size; the values are once, few, many and, for expanded clones, a class.

. TRBJ2-7 TRBV6-5 TRBD1 TGTGCCAGCAGTTACGGGACAGGGGTTTCCTACGAGCAGTACTTC CASSYGTGVSYEQYF
. TRBJ1-1 TRBV5-1 TRBD1 TGCGCCAGCGCTAGGCAGGGGGCGCTAGACACTGAAGCTTTCTTT CASARQGALDTEAFF
. TRBJ1-1 TRBV6-1 . TGTGCCAGCAAGGGGTGGGCAACTGAAGCTTTCTTT CASKGWATEAFF
. TRBJ2-5 TRBV5-1 . TGCGCCAGCAGACGAAACAGGGTAGACGAGACCCAGTACTTC CASRRNRVDETQYF
. TRBJ2-2 TRBV19 . TGTGCCAGTAGTATAGATCCGGGGGGCTACTCCGGGGAGCTGTTTTTT CASSIDPGGYSGELFF
. TRBJ1-3 TRBV28 TRBD1 TGTGCCAGCAGTTTTCTTCGGGGACAGGGAAACACCATATATTTT CASSFLRGQGNTIYF
. TRBJ1-1 TRBV7-2 . TGTGCCAGCAGCTTTAGCGGGAACACTGAAGCTTTCTTT CASSFSGNTEAFF
. TRBJ2-3 TRBV6-1 . TGTGCCAGCAGTAGACTGGAAGATACGCAGTATTTT CASSRLEDTQYF
once TRBJ2-5 TRBV6-5 TRBD2 TGTGCCAGCTCCCAGGGAGGGAGAGGTGAAGAGACCCAGTACTTC CASSQGGRGEETQYF
few TRBJ1-1 TRBV5-1 TRBD1 TGCGCCAGCAGCTTGAATGGGGACAGGACTGAAGCTTTCTTT CASSLNGDRTEAFF
once TRBJ2-7 TRBV9 TRBD2 TGTGCCAGCAGCGCCCAGACTAGCGGGGACTACGAGCAGTACTTC CASSAQTSGDYEQYF
. TRBJ2-7 TRBV6-5 TRBD1 TGTGCCAGCAGTCGCGCTGGACAGGGTGGGTCCGAGCAGTACTTC CASSRAGQGGSEQYF
. TRBJ2-7 TRBV6-5 . TGTGCCAGCAAGGCGGACACTATGACCTACGAGCAGTACTTC CASKADTMTYEQYF
once TRBJ1-5 TRBV27 . TGTGCCAGCAGTCCCCTCGCACTGGTGGGCTCTCAGCCTCAGCATTTT CASSPLALVGSQPQHF
. TRBJ1-5 TRBV15 . TGTGCCACCAGCACGGGAGGCAATCAGCCCCAGCATTTT CATSTGGNQPQHF
. TRBJ2-7 TRBV7-2 . TGTGCCAGCAGCTTTCTTACGGGGTCGTTCAGCGAGCAGTACTTC CASSFLTGSFSEQYF
. TRBJ1-1 TRBV10-3 . TGTGCCACCAAACGATCGACAGTCATGAACACTGAAGCTTTCTTT CATKRSTVMNTEAFF